This T cell receptor beta chain was observed in a study of blood T cell repertoires in COVID-19 (TCRdb year 2020). At the level of the whole study: Collaborator samples came from the United States, Italy and Spain and covered acute and convalescent phases of COVID-19. The material from the prospective study consisted of cDNA or gDNA derived from T cells, B-cell-depleted T cells, or PBMCs. A de-identified subject ID, COVID-19 status, age in years and sex were almost always included in the sample metadata. Subjects who had been exposed to COVID-19, were actively infected with it, or had recovered from it provided the deeply sampled blood TCRbeta repertoires that made up the dataset. Where available, HLA class I and class II types were taken from metadata supplied by the sample provider and were not determined by assay-based typing. The samples were drawn from the first 160 participants of the ongoing ImmuneRACE study and from over a thousand subjects provided by 6 global collaborators. The repertoires were released in a freely available public database meant as a resource for research on the immune response to SARS-CoV-2.

TCRbeta CDR3 regions were amplified from genomic DNA using the immunoSEQ Assay, a bias-controlled multiplex PCR. In the source study's methods: Nucleated cell counts per sample were estimated from amplification of reference gene primers within the assay. Sequence reads were collapsed and filtered to measure the absolute abundance of every unique TCRbeta CDR3 rearrangement. For each sample, productive Simpson clonality was calculated as the square root of Simpson's diversity index over productive rearrangements. What TCRdb holds here is the immuneACCESS table cut down to in-frame rearrangements. Part of the clones is not present; checked against another copy, under half of the missing clones reflect an unresolved V gene, and the others are unexplained. The V and J calls and the clone size are those of that table, but D and trimming were determined from the DNA. The sample records over 50,000 clones, 85% to 90% of which are singletons. The ten largest clones take up roughly 12% of the sample.

Each collaborating institution followed its own protocols to collect whole blood in K2EDTA tubes. For TCRbeta analysis, collaborators shipped samples in one of three forms: frozen whole blood, isolated PBMCs, or DNA extracted from either of those sample types. General study outcomes and caveats: How much clinical and demographic metadata was included differed by source and by participant, and the metadata was provided uncurated.

Based on the germline V gene, the CDR1 and CDR2 sequences are SGDLS and YYNGEE. The V end loses 0 bases and the J end loses 3 bases, and a stretch of 9 bases separates them. The CDR3 goes from the cysteine to the phenylalanine over 15 residues. The kept DNA is CDR3 alone, 45 bases in frame from the first base. This clone was seen only once. Its antigen is not yet known. One base away there is no much larger clone; base qualities are not given. Sequencing was carried out using peripheral blood. The receptor's source is a man aged 70-80 years with active COVID-19. The V and J genes are TRBV9 and TRBJ2-2; TRBD1 is a possible D gene, resting on 6 matching bases. CDR3 loop: CASSVVAGDTGELFF. The DNA reads TGTGCCAGCAGCGTAGTGGCAGGGGACACCGGGGAGCTGTTTTTT. When the CDR3 is completed using the reference TRBV9 and TRBJ2-2 genes on either side, the full variable domain is DSGVTQTPKHLITATGQRVTLRCSPRSGDLSVYWYQQSLDQGLQFLIQYYNGEERAKGNILERFSAQQFPDLHSELNLSSLELGDSALYFCASSVVAGDTGELFFGEGSRLTVL.